A single sample is the source of the 29 T cell receptor beta chains below, sequenced in a study of early T cells in non-severe SARS-CoV-2 infection. TCRdb re-called the 5' RACE reads through MiXCR, storing one row per CDR3 protein. Of over 55,000 distinct CDR3 sequences listed, roughly 12% were seen once; the top ten hold less than 3.5%. Material: whole blood, obtained at baseline. The receptors were sampled from an adult who was a healthcare worker with PCR-confirmed SARS-CoV-2 infection or an uninfected control (not recorded which).

The rearrangement joins TRBV29-1 to TRBJ2-7; D gene uncertain. V shed 0 bases and J shed 2 bases, with 11 bases lying between them. The germline V gene encodes CDR1 SQVTM and CDR2 ANQGSEA. The CDR3 totals 14 residues. The CDR3 protein is CSVEEGEPPYEQYF. As DNA, the CDR3 is TGCAGCGTTGAAGAGGGCGAGCCCCCCTACGAGCAGTACTTC.

This clonotype was counted many times. The V and J genes are TRBV7-9 and TRBJ2-7; D ambiguous. CDR1 and CDR2 (germline): SEHNR, FQNEAQ (reference sequence). With 5 bases removed from V and 1 base from J, the gap between germline ends came to 9 bases. This CDR3 region has 13 residues. The CDR3 sequence is CASSPPVSYEQYF. Here the CDR3 DNA reads TGTGCCAGCAGCCCGCCTGTGTCCTACGAGCAGTACTTC.

The chain employs TRBV29-1 and TRBJ2-3, with 8 bases matching TRBD2. The CDR3 is 13 amino acids. CDR1 SQVTM and CDR2 ANQGSEA come from the germline V gene. The trim removed 3 bases at V and 6 bases at J, leaving 5 bases unmatched. The CDR3 region is CSVDGAGADTQYF. The DNA of the CDR3 is TGCAGCGTTGACGGAGCGGGGGCCGATACGCAGTATTTT.

This clonotype was observed a handful of times. This chain links TRBV9 with TRBJ2-5; D unclear. V was clipped by 0 bases and J by 2 bases, with 8 bases between them. CDR3 length: 14 amino acids. CDR1 and CDR2 (germline): SGDLS, YYNGEE. The CDR3 DNA sequence: TGTGCCAGCAGCGTAGACGGAATTCAAGAGACCCAGTACTTC. It yields the protein CASSVDGIQETQYF.

This clonotype was seen a single time. This rearrangement joins TRBV9 to TRBJ1-1; no clear D. There are 12 residues in the CDR3. The V end lost 3 bases, the J end lost 3 bases, and 6 bases lay between the germline ends. Germline-derived CDR1 and CDR2 are SGDLS and YYNGEE. The CDR3, as DNA: TGTGCCAGCAGCGCCTGGGACACTGAAGCTTTCTTT. This encodes CASSAWDTEAFF.

The table lists this clonotype with many counts. The chain recombines TRBV10-3 with TRBJ2-3, with 10 bases matching TRBD1. Germline CDR1 reads ENHRY; CDR2 reads SYGVKD. The J segment lost 6 bases and the V segment lost 7 bases, leaving 7 bases of the junction unmatched. The CDR3 sequence is 14 residues long. CDR3 sequence (DNA): TGTGCCATCAAGGGGACAGGGGAAGCCGATACGCAGTATTTT. This translates into CAIKGTGEADTQYF.

This clonotype was seen a few times. The V gene is TRBV10-3, the J gene TRBJ2-7; no firm D call. The CDR3 has 11 residues. V lost 2 bases and J 5 bases, leaving 4 bases between the germline ends. Germline V gene sequence: CDR1 ENHRY, CDR2 SYGVKD. CDR3 sequence: CAISEENEQYF. In DNA, the CDR3 is TGTGCCATCAGTGAGGAGAACGAGCAGTACTTC.

The rearrangement joins TRBV3-1 to TRBJ2-7; no reliable D call. The V gene lost 2 bases and the J gene lost 2 bases, with 13 bases spanning the gap. Germline CDR1 and CDR2: LGHDT and YNNKEL (reference sequence). The CDR3 spans 15 residues. The CDR3 region is CASSQQALPTYEQYF. The DNA for the CDR3 is TGTGCCAGCAGCCAACAGGCTCTTCCGACCTACGAGCAGTACTTC.

In its sample, this clonotype was seen many times. This chain connects TRBV5-1 to TRBJ2-3; D is tentatively TRBD1 or TRBD2 (6 bases each). CDR3 size: 15 residues. Trimming pared 0 bases from V and 5 bases from J, leaving 13 bases between. Germline V gives CDR1 SGHRS, CDR2 YFSETQ. DNA of the CDR3: TGCGCCAGCAGCTTGGCCGGGGGCCTAGGAGATACGCAGTATTTT. Residues: CASSLAGGLGDTQYF.

V is TRBV6-4 and J is TRBJ2-2, with 12 bases that match TRBD2. V was pared by 4 bases and J by 4 bases, with 7 bases of the junction left unmatched. The CDR3 has 17 residues. Germline V gene data show CDR1 as MRHNA and CDR2 as SNTAGT. The CDR3 loop is CASSGTLAGGRTGELFF. The CDR3 nucleotides are TGTGCCAGCAGTGGTACACTAGCGGGGGGACGCACCGGGGAGCTGTTTTTT.

This clonotype appeared many times. The V gene is TRBV7-6, the J gene TRBJ1-1; no reliable D call. CDR3 size: 15 residues. The V gene's germline CDR1 is SGHVS and CDR2 FNYEAQ. V dropped 5 bases and J dropped 1 base, with 14 bases sitting between them. CDR3 bases: TGTGCCAGCAGCCTCGAGCCGGGGAAGAACACTGAAGCTTTCTTT. Amino acid sequence: CASSLEPGKNTEAFF.

This clonotype has only a few counts. CDR3 loop: CATRGGRTGDYGYTF. As DNA, the CDR3 is TGTGCCACCAGGGGAGGCCGGACGGGGGACTATGGCTACACCTTC. The rearrangement joins TRBV24-1 to TRBJ1-2, with D perhaps matching TRBD1 (5 bases). Germline CDR1 and CDR2: KGHDR and SFDVKD. Trimming removed 7 bases from V and 3 bases from J, with 17 bases in between. The CDR3 is made up of 15 amino acids.

This clonotype was seen a few times. The chain has TRBV7-9 and TRBJ2-7; D is unresolved. The germline CDR1 and CDR2 sequences are SEHNR and FQNEAQ (reference sequence). Deletions cut 5 bases from V and 3 bases from J, with 8 bases between. The CDR3 loop spans 12 amino acids. CDR3 sequence: CASSRTVYEQYF. The CDR3 nucleotides read TGTGCCAGCAGCCGAACTGTCTACGAGCAGTACTTC.

The CDR3 region is CATSSLAGERTGYEQYF. CDR3 DNA: TGTGCCACCAGCAGCCTAGCGGGGGAGAGGACGGGTTACGAGCAGTACTTC. The chain uses TRBV15 and TRBJ2-7, with 10 bases fitting TRBD2. This CDR3 is 17 amino acids long. Germline trimming cut 3 bases from V and 4 bases from J; bases unmatched to any gene: 12. Germline loops: CDR1 LNHNV, CDR2 YYDKDF (reference sequence).

This clonotype was detected a few times. The chain's CDR3 is CASSQGLADTQYF. CDR3 nucleotide sequence: TGTGCCAGCAGCCAAGGACTAGCAGATACGCAGTATTTT. V and J are TRBV3-1 and TRBJ2-3; weak D call: TRBD2 (6 bases). The germline CDR1 and CDR2 sequences are LGHDT and YNNKEL (reference sequence). CDR3 size: 13 residues. The germline V and J ends were trimmed by 1 base and 4 bases, with 6 bases remaining between them.

The chain employs TRBV6-6 and TRBJ1-1, with D possibly TRBD1 on 6 matching bases. Germline V gene lookup returns CDR1 MNHNY and CDR2 SVGAGI (reference sequence). V was pared by 4 bases and J by 5 bases, with 14 bases between. CDR3 length: 14 residues. CDR3 sequence (DNA): TGTGCCAGCAGTTCACAGGGAGACAAGACTGAAGCTTTCTTT. Translated, it gives CASSSQGDKTEAFF.

CDR3: CASSLTSGVLSEQYF. The CDR3 DNA follows: TGTGCCAGCAGCCTGACTAGCGGGGTGCTCAGCGAGCAGTACTTC. The chain combines TRBV3-1 with TRBJ2-7, with 11 nucleotides matching TRBD2. V trimming: 4 bases; J trimming: 6 bases; junction bases outside the gene matches: 8. The CDR3 runs to 15 residues. Germline V gene sequence: CDR1 LGHDT, CDR2 YNNKEL (reference sequence).

The chain carries TRBV18 and TRBJ1-2; no clear D gene. This CDR3 region has 15 residues. Trimming removed 3 bases from V and 2 bases from J, with 13 bases in between. The germline gives CDR1 KGHSH, CDR2 LQKENI. The CDR3, as DNA: TGTGCCAGCTCACCCACCGGTACCTCCAACTATGGCTACACCTTC. Translation: CASSPTGTSNYGYTF.

CDR3 in amino acids: CASSQGAGGHTGELFF. The CDR3 DNA follows: TGTGCCAGCAGCCAAGGGGCGGGGGGCCACACCGGGGAGCTGTTTTTT. The rearrangement links TRBV4-2 to TRBJ2-2; 8 bases match TRBD2. Trimming removed 1 base from V and 3 bases from J; junction bases left unmatched: 4. Per germline, CDR1 LGHNA and CDR2 YNFKEQ. The CDR3 is 16 residues long.

This clonotype was seen many times. The rearrangement links TRBV5-1 to TRBJ2-3; D unclear. Looked up from germline, CDR1 is SGHRS and CDR2 is YFSETQ. Trimming stripped 5 bases from V and 12 bases from J, with 19 bases between. CDR3 size: 13 residues. CDR3 in amino acids: CASRSRHPGPQYF. CDR3 sequence (DNA): TGCGCCAGCAGATCTCGGCATCCCGGGCCCCAGTATTTT.

This clonotype occurred many times. The CDR3: CSARDPQGLAGGLQETQYF. CDR3 DNA: TGCAGTGCTAGAGATCCCCAGGGACTAGCGGGGGGGCTACAAGAGACCCAGTACTTC. The chain has TRBV20-1 and TRBJ2-5, with 16 bases that match TRBD2. The junction had 9 bases not matched to a gene; V was cut back by 0 bases and J by 2 bases. The CDR3 is 19 residues long. CDR1 and CDR2 (germline): DFQATT, SNEGSKA (reference sequence).

This clonotype was counted at least ten times. V is TRBV5-1 and J is TRBJ2-3; D gene unclear. There are 14 residues in the CDR3. The germline gives CDR1 SGHRS, CDR2 YFSETQ. Trimming left V 4 bases short and J 0 bases short, with 9 bases between. As DNA, the CDR3 is TGCGCCAGCAGCCCGCACACGAGCACAGATACGCAGTATTTT. Translated, it gives CASSPHTSTDTQYF.

The gene calls are TRBV20-1 and TRBJ1-6; TRBD1 matches at 7 bases. The length of the CDR3 is 13 residues. Germline trimming cut 5 bases from V and 7 bases from J; bases unmatched to any gene: 5. Germline V gives CDR1 DFQATT, CDR2 SNEGSKA (reference sequence). The CDR3 DNA reads as TGCAGTGCTGTCCGGGACAGAAATTCACCCCTCCACTTT. Translating it yields CSAVRDRNSPLHF.

This clonotype has just a few counts. The CDR3 loop is CASSIGGGQETQYF. Here the CDR3 DNA reads TGTGCCAGCAGTATAGGGGGAGGCCAAGAGACCCAGTACTTC. V is TRBV6-2 or TRBV6-3 and J is TRBJ2-5; the D call may be TRBD1 or TRBD2 (6 bases each). The V gene lost 5 bases and the J gene lost 1 base, with 11 bases spanning the gap. The CDR3 loop spans 14 amino acids. Germline CDR1 is MNHEY and CDR2 is SVGEGT.

The chain carries TRBV10-2 and TRBJ2-5; D not resolved. Germline CDR1 WSHSY, CDR2 SAAADI. V was trimmed by 6 bases and J by 4 bases, leaving 6 bases between them. The CDR3 extends over 11 amino acids. The CDR3 region is CASSGVETQYF. The CDR3, as DNA: TGCGCCAGCAGCGGCGTAGAGACCCAGTACTTC.

Only a few counts were recorded for this clonotype. V usage is TRBV7-2 and J usage is TRBJ2-1; TRBD1 is a possible D gene (5 bases). The length of the CDR3 is 13 residues. Germline V gene data show CDR1 as SGHTA and CDR2 as FQGNSA. V shed 5 bases and J shed 14 bases, with 19 bases lying between them. The chain's CDR3 is CASSSLVGRGEFF. The DNA for the CDR3 is TGTGCCAGCAGCAGCTTAGTAGGTAGGGGTGAGTTCTTC.

The CDR3 loop is CASSLVPGGTNSGNTIYF. The CDR3 DNA sequence: TGCGCCAGCAGCTTGGTTCCAGGGGGGACAAACTCTGGAAACACCATATATTTT. The V gene is TRBV5-1, the J gene TRBJ1-3, with 7 bases identical to TRBD1. Germline assignment: CDR1 SGHRS and CDR2 YFSETQ. The junction had 9 bases not matched to a gene; V was cut back by 0 bases and J by 0 bases. This CDR3 has 18 residues.

This clonotype came up many times. This rearrangement joins TRBV7-3 to TRBJ2-1; D remains unclear. The V end lost 5 bases, the J end lost 4 bases, and 3 bases lay between the germline ends. Germline-derived CDR1 and CDR2 are SGHTA and FQGTGA. CDR3 size: 11 residues. Here the CDR3 reads CASSDYNEQFF. Here the CDR3 DNA reads TGTGCCAGCAGCGATTACAATGAGCAGTTCTTC.

This clonotype was counted at least ten times. The J gene is TRBJ2-4, the V gene TRBV9; TRBD2 is a possible D gene (6 bases). Germline V CDR1 and CDR2: SGDLS, YYNGEE. The CDR3 covers 16 residues. V lost 4 bases to trimming and J lost 7 bases, with 21 bases between them. The CDR3 bases are TGTGCCAGCAGCATCGGGACTCTCCCCGGGGAGAACATTCAGTACTTC. It translates to CASSIGTLPGENIQYF.